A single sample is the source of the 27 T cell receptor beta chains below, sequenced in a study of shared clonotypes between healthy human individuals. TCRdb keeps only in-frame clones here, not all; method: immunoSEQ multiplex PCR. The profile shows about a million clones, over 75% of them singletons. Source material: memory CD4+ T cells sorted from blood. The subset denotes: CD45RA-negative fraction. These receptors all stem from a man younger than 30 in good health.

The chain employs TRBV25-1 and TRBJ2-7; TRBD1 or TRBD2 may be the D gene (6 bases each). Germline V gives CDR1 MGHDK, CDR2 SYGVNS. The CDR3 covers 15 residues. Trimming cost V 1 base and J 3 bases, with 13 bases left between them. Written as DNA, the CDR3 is TGTGCCAGCAGTGAATTACAGGGAGGTTTCTACGAGCAGTACTTC. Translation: CASSELQGGFYEQYF.

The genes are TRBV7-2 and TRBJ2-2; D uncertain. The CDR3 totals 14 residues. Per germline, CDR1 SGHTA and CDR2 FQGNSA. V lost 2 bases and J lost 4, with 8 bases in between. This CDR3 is CASSLKQLTGELFF. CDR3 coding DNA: TGTGCCAGCAGCTTAAAACAGCTCACCGGGGAGCTGTTTTTT.

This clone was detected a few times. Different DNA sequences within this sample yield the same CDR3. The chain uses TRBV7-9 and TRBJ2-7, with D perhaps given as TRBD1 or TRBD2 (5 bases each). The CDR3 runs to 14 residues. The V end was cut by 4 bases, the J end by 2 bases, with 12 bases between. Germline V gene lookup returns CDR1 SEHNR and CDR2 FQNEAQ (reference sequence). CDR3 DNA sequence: TGTGCCAGCAGCTCTACCGGGACCACCTACGAGCAGTACTTC. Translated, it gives CASSSTGTTYEQYF.

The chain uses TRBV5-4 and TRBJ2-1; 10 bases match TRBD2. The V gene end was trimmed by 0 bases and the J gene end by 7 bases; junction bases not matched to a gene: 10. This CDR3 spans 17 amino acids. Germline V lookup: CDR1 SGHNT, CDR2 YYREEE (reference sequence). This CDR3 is CASSLGGASGSWNEQFF. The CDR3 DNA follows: TGTGCCAGCAGCTTGGGAGGGGCTAGCGGGAGTTGGAATGAGCAGTTCTTC.

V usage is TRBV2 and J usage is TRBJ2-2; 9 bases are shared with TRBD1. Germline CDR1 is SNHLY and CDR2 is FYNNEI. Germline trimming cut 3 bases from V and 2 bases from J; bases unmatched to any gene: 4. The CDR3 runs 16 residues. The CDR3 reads CASSEDRGYNTGELFF. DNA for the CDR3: TGTGCCAGCAGTGAGGACAGGGGTTATAACACCGGGGAGCTGTTTTTT.

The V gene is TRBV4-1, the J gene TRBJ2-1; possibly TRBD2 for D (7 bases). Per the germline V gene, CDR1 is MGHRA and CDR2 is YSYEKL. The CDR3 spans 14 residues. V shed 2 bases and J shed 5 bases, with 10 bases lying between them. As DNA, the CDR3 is TGCGCCAGCAGCCAATGGGAGGGGGACAATGAGCAGTTCTTC. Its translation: CASSQWEGDNEQFF.

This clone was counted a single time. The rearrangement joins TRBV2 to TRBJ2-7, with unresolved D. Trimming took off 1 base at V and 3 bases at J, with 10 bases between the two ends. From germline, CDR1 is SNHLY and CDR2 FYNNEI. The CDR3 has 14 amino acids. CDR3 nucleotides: TGTGCCAGCAGTGAAGGGGTTGGATACTACGAGCAGTACTTC. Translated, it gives CASSEGVGYYEQYF.

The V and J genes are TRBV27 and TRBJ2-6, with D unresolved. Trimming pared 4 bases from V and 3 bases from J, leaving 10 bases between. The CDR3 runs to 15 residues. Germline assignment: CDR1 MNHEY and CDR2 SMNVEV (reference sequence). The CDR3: CASSSPGSGANVLTF. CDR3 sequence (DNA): TGTGCCAGCAGTTCCCCAGGTAGTGGGGCCAACGTCCTGACTTTC.

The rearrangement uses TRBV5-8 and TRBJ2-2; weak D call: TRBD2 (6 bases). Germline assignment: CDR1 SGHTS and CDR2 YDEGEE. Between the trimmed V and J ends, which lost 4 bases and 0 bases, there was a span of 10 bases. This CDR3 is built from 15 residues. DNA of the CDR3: TGTGCCAGCAGCACGGGACTGGCGAACACCGGGGAGCTGTTTTTT. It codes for CASSTGLANTGELFF.

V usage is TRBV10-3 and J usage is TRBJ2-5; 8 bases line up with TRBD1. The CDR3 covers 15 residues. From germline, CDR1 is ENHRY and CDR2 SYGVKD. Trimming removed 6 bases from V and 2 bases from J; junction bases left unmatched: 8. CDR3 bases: TGTGCCATCAGCGAGGGACAGGCCCTACAAGAGACCCAGTACTTC. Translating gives CAISEGQALQETQYF.

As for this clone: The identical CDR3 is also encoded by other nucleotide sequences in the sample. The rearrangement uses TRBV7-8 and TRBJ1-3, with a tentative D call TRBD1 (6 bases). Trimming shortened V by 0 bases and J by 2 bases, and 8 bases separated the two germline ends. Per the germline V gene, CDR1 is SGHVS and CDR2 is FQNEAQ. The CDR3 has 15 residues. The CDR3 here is CASSLAGGTGNTIYF. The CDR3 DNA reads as TGTGCCAGCAGCTTAGCAGGGGGTACTGGAAACACCATATATTTT.

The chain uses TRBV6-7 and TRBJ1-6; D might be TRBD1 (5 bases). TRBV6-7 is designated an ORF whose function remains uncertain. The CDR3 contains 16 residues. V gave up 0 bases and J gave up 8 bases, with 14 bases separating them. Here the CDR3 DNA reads TGTGCCAGCAGTTACTCGGCAGGGTGTGTGGATTCACCCCTCCACTTT. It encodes CASSYSAGCVDSPLHF.

CDR3 bases: TGTGCCAGCAGCTTAGAGGCGAGGGGGAGTCAGTACGAGCAGTACTTC. Its translation is CASSLEARGSQYEQYF. The chain couples TRBV7-8 to TRBJ2-7, with D perhaps TRBD1 (6 bases). Trimming removed 1 base at V and 4 bases at J, with 17 bases between. This CDR3 has 16 residues. Germline V gene data show CDR1 as SGHVS and CDR2 as FQNEAQ.

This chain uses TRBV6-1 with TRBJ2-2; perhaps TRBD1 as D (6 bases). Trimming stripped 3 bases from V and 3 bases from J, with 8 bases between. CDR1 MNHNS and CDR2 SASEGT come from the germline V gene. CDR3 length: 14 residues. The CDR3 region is CASSEGHHTGELFF. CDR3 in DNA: TGTGCCAGCAGTGAGGGACACCACACCGGGGAGCTGTTTTTT.

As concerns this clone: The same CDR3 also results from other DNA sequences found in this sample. The CDR3 here is CASRQGMNTEAFF. The DNA of the CDR3 is TGTGCCAGCCGACAGGGGATGAACACTGAAGCTTTCTTT. The chain couples TRBV6-6 to TRBJ1-1; 8 nucleotides align to TRBD1. The length of the CDR3 is 13 residues. Trimming cost V 8 bases and J 0 bases; bases outside gene matches: 2. Germline lookup yields CDR1 MNHNY and CDR2 SVGAGI (reference sequence).

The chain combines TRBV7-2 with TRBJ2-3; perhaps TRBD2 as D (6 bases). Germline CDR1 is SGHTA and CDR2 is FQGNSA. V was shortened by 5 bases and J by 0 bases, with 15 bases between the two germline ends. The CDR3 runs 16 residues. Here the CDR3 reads CASSRGDTPSTDTQYF. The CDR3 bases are TGTGCCAGCAGCCGCGGGGATACTCCTAGCACAGATACGCAGTATTTT.

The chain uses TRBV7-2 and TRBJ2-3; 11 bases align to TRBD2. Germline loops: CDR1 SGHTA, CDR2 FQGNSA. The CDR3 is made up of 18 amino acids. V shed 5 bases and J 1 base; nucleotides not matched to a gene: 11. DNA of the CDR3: TGTGCCAGCAGCATGGGACTAGCGGCCCGGTCGGGCACAGATACGCAGTATTTT. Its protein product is CASSMGLAARSGTDTQYF.

The CDR3 bases are TGTGCCAGCAGTGAATCATCAGGGAAGGGCAATCAGCCCCAGCATTTT. Its translation: CASSESSGKGNQPQHF. V and J are TRBV6-1 and TRBJ1-5; tentatively, D is TRBD1 (5 bases). The CDR3 is made up of 16 amino acids. The V end lost 2 bases, the J end lost 2 bases, and 13 bases lay between the germline ends. CDR1 and CDR2 from the germline V gene are MNHNS and SASEGT.

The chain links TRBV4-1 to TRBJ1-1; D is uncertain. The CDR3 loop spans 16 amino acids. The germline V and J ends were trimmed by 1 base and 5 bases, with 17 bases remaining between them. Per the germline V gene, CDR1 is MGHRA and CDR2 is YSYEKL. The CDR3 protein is CASSQGPADGGTEAFF. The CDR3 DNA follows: TGCGCCAGCAGCCAAGGCCCTGCAGATGGAGGGACTGAAGCTTTCTTT.

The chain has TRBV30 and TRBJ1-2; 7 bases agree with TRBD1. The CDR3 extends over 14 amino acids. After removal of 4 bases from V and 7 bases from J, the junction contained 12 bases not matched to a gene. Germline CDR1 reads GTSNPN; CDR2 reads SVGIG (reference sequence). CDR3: CAWIGYTRGLGYTF. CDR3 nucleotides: TGTGCCTGGATCGGGTATACTAGGGGGCTTGGCTACACCTTC.

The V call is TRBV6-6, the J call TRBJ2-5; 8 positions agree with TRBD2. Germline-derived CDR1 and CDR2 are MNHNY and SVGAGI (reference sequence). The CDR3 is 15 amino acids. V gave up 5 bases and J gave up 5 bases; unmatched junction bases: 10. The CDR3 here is CASSHTSGGRETQYF. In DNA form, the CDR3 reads TGTGCCAGCAGTCACACTAGCGGAGGACGGGAGACCCAGTACTTC.

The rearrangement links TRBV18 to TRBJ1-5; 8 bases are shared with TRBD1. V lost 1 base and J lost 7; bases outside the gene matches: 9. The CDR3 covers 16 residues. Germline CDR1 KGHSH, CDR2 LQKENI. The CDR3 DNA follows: TGTGCCAGCTCACCACTACACGACAGGGGTGGCCAGCCCCAGCATTTT. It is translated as CASSPLHDRGGQPQHF. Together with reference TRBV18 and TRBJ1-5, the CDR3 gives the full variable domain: NAGVMQNPRHLVRRRGQEARLRCSPMKGHSHVYWYRQLPEEGLKFMVYLQKENIIDESGMPKERFSAEFPKEGPSILRIQQVVRGDSAAYFCASSPLHDRGGQPQHFGDGTRLSIL.

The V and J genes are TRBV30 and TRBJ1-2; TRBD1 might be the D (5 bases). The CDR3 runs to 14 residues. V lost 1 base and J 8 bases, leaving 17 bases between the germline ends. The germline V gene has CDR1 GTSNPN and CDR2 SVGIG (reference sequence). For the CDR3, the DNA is TGTGCCTGGAGTGCCATGAGGGACGGGAGGGGCTACACCTTC. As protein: CAWSAMRDGRGYTF.

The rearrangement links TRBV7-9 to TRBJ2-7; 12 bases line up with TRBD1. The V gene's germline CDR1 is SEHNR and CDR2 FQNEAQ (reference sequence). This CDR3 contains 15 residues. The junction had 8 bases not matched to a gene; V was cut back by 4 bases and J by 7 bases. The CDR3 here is CASSSRDRGLLEQYF. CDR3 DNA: TGTGCCAGCAGCTCCCGGGACAGGGGGCTCCTGGAGCAGTACTTC. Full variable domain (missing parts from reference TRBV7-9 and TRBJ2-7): DTGVSQNPRHKITKRGQNVTFRCDPISEHNRLYWYRQTLGQGPEFLTYFQNEAQLEKSRLLSDRFSAERPKGSFSTLEIQRTEQGDSAMYLCASSSRDRGLLEQYFGPGTRLTVT.

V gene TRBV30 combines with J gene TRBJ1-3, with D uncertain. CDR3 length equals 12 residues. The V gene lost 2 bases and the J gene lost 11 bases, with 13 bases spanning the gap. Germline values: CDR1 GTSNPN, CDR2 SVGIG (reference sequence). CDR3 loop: CAWSPQAGAIYF. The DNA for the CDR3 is TGTGCCTGGAGTCCGCAGGCCGGCGCCATATATTTT.

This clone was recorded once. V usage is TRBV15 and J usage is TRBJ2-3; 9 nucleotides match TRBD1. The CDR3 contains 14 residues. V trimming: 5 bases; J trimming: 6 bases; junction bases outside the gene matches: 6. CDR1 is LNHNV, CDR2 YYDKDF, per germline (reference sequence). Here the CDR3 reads CATSPGTGWDTQYF. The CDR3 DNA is TGTGCCACCAGCCCAGGGACAGGGTGGGATACGCAGTATTTT.

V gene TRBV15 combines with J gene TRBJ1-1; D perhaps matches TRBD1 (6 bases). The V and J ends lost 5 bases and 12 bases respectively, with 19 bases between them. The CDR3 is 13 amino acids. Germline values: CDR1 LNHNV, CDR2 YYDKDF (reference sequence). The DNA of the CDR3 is TGTGCCACCAGCGGCACCAGAGAGGGGGTGTCTTTCTTT. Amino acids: CATSGTREGVSFF.